The T cell receptor beta chain under discussion was sequenced for a study of technical replicates of blood from four donors. The CDR3 runs 17 residues. Unmatched junction bases numbered 5, after V lost 1 base and J lost 1 base. Per the germline V gene, CDR1 is SGHTA and CDR2 is FQGNSA. This table comes from immunoSEQ multiplex PCR, and its TCRdb copy is limited to in-frame clones, with some not included. Here the sample spans 74,000 or so clones, roughly 96% being singletons. This clone was counted a few times. This receptor was taken from a human donor in good health. The V call is TRBV7-2, the J call TRBJ2-2; 8 bases fit TRBD2. The specimen sequenced was T cells isolated from PBMCs. Written as DNA, the CDR3 is TGTGCCAGCAGCTTAGATGGCGCGGGAGGGAACACCGGGGAGCTGTTTTTT. It yields the protein CASSLDGAGGNTGELFF.